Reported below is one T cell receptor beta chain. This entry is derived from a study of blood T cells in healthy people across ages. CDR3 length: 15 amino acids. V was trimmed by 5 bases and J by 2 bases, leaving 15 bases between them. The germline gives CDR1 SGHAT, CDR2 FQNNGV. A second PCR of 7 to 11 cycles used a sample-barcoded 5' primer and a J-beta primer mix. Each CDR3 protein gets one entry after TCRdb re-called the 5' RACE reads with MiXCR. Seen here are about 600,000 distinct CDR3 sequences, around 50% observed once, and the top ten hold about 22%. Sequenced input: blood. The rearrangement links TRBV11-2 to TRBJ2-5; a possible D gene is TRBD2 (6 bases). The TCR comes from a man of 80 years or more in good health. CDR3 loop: CASSEGMAGQETQYF. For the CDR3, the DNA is TGTGCCAGCAGCGAAGGAATGGCGGGGCAAGAGACCCAGTACTTC.